The present T cell receptor beta chain was sequenced within a study of shared clonotypes between healthy human individuals. Study-wide results and limits: Specimens sampled were limited to blood, with tissue repertoires likely differing. Incompleteness in sorted-subset sequencing, despite large depth, was shown by rarefaction. Represented diversity, genetic and exposure-history alike, was limited by few donors.

The CDR3 runs to 14 residues. The ends lost 5 bases at V and 7 bases at J; junction bases unmatched: 8. The germline gives CDR1 MDHEN, CDR2 SYDVKM. Cells designated naive CD8 were CD45RO-negative and were positively selected for CCR7, with terminally differentiated effector memory CD45RA+ cells excluded. A roughly 200 ng quantity of DNA, approximately 29,000 T cell genomes, went into the sorted-subset replicate PCRs. The protocol was immunoSEQ multiplex PCR, while the TCRdb copy is restricted to in-frame clones and leaves out a portion. The table has around 2.1 million clones, about 93% seen once. Remarks on this clone: Its cognate antigen is unknown.

This chain connects TRBV28 to TRBJ1-5; 7 bases map to TRBD1. The receptor comes from a man between 18 and 35 years old in good health. Some clones in this sample may be carry-over from other donors' samples. Source material: naive CD8+ T cells from PBMCs. In DNA, the CDR3 is TGTGCCAGCAGTAGTTACAGGGGCGGCCAGCCCCAGCATTTT. This gives the protein CASSSYRGGQPQHF.